Below are 29 T cell receptor beta chains sequenced from a single sample in a study of beta chain features in type 1 diabetes. Study conclusions and caveats: TCRB CDR3s were moderately but significantly shorter in Type 1 diabetes patients in all four CD4+ subsets.

The antigens for these receptors are not known. Every bit of the isolated RNA underwent reverse transcription, so sequencing read expressed TCRB transcripts. Only in-frame clones appear in the TCRdb table, and some are missing; sequencing was by immunoSEQ multiplex PCR. The sample has around 690,000 clones, roughly 12% seen once. The specimen was naive CD4+ T cells from blood. The receptors stem from a man under 40 with type 1 diabetes.

This clone has a handful of counts. The chain employs TRBV7-2 and TRBJ1-5; D remains unclear. V was shortened by 5 bases and J by 6 bases, with 11 bases between the two germline ends. Germline V gene sequence: CDR1 SGHTA, CDR2 FQGNSA. The CDR3 runs to 13 residues. Here the CDR3 reads CASSQDGGQPQHF. The CDR3 DNA is TGTGCCAGCAGCCAAGATGGTGGTCAGCCCCAGCATTTT.

J is TRBJ2-7 and V is TRBV7-9, with TRBD2 identical over 9 bases. V shed 5 bases and J 4 bases; nucleotides not matched to a gene: 6. CDR3 length: 14 residues. The germline gives CDR1 SEHNR, CDR2 FQNEAQ (reference sequence). CDR3 DNA: TGTGCCAGCAGCCCGTTCACTAGCGGGTACGAGCAGTACTTC. This encodes CASSPFTSGYEQYF.

This clone has just a few counts. The chain carries TRBV2 and TRBJ2-3, with D tentatively TRBD1 (6 bases). CDR1 is SNHLY, CDR2 FYNNEI, per germline. The CDR3 length is 15 residues. V was pared by 5 bases and J by 2 bases, with 14 bases between. CDR3 region: CASSLLGQNTDTQYF. CDR3 in DNA: TGTGCCAGCAGTTTGTTAGGACAGAACACAGATACGCAGTATTTT.

This clone was seen only a few times. This sequence joins TRBV7-2 and TRBJ2-4; TRBD1 matches 7 bases. The CDR3 sequence is 15 residues long. The V and J ends lost 2 bases and 5 bases, in that order; junction bases with no gene match: 6. Germline V gene data show CDR1 as SGHTA and CDR2 as FQGNSA. CDR3 residues: CASSLNYRGENIQYF. In DNA form, the CDR3 reads TGTGCCAGCAGCTTAAATTACAGGGGCGAAAACATTCAGTACTTC.

This clone has only a few counts. This chain joins TRBV6-1 and TRBJ1-2; TRBD1 might be the D (5 bases). The ends were cut back, 6 bases at V and 3 bases at J, with 8 bases in the middle. CDR1 and CDR2 from the germline V gene are MNHNS and SASEGT. The CDR3 has 12 amino acids. CDR3 nucleotide sequence: TGTGCCAGCAGCTCAGGGTACTATGGCTACACCTTC. It yields the protein CASSSGYYGYTF.

This clone occurred a few times. The chain has TRBV7-2 and TRBJ2-1; TRBD2 matches 7 bases. Germline-derived CDR1 and CDR2 are SGHTA and FQGNSA. V lost 7 bases to trimming and J lost 11 bases; unmatched junction nucleotides: 14. The CDR3 runs 14 residues. CDR3 bases: TGTGCCAGCACCCCCCCGGACCGGGGGGATAAGCAGTTCTTC. Its translation is CASTPPDRGDKQFF.

This clone was seen only a few times. The chain carries TRBV2 and TRBJ2-7; D not certain. Trimming left V 7 bases short and J 0 bases short, with 10 bases between. CDR1 SNHLY and CDR2 FYNNEI come from the germline V gene. CDR3 length: 13 amino acids. The CDR3 sequence: CASNRLTSYEQYF. The CDR3 nucleotides read TGTGCCAGCAATCGACTGACCTCCTACGAGCAGTACTTC. The variable domain in full, with the rest retrieved from reference TRBV2 and TRBJ2-7, is EPEVTQTPSHQVTQMGQEVILRCVPISNHLYFYWYRQILGQKVEFLVSFYNNEISEKSEIFDDQFSVERPDGSNFTLKIRSTKLEDSAMYFCASNRLTSYEQYFGPGTRLTVT.

In this sample, this clone turned up a few times. The chain links TRBV19 to TRBJ1-6; D not certain. This CDR3 contains 16 residues. Germline assignment: CDR1 LNHDA and CDR2 SQIVND (reference sequence). V lost 3 bases, J lost 6 bases, and 15 bases lay in between. In DNA form, the CDR3 reads TGTGCCAGTAGTATTGCCACCTCGAGGCGTAATTCACCCCTCCACTTT. Amino acids: CASSIATSRRNSPLHF.

This clone was detected only a few times. This chain uses TRBV4-2 with TRBJ2-3; TRBD1 agrees at 8 bases. The V gene end was trimmed by 2 bases and the J gene end by 6 bases; junction bases not matched to a gene: 13. Germline CDR1 is LGHNA and CDR2 is YNFKEQ. The CDR3 spans 17 residues. CDR3 nucleotides: TGTGCCAGCAGCCAACAGGACAGGGCGAATTTTCTGGATACGCAGTATTTT. This encodes CASSQQDRANFLDTQYF.

This clone was observed a handful of times. The V call is TRBV4-2, the J call TRBJ1-5; 8 bases are a match to TRBD1. The germline V gene has CDR1 LGHNA and CDR2 YNFKEQ. V dropped 3 bases and J dropped 6; count of bases not matched to a gene: 7. This CDR3 is 15 amino acids long. This CDR3 reads CASSQATGAAQPQHF. As DNA, the CDR3 is TGTGCCAGCAGCCAGGCGACAGGGGCGGCTCAGCCCCAGCATTTT.

The sample holds a few counts of this clone. J is TRBJ2-7 and V is TRBV7-2, with a possible D match to TRBD2 (6 bases). V lost 1 base and J 0 bases, leaving 13 bases between the germline ends. The germline CDR1 and CDR2 sequences are SGHTA and FQGNSA. The CDR3 is 16 amino acids. The CDR3 sequence is CASSLELARASYEQYF. CDR3 coding DNA: TGTGCCAGCAGCTTAGAGCTAGCGCGAGCCTCCTACGAGCAGTACTTC.

The chain links TRBV5-1 to TRBJ2-1, with 10 bases matching TRBD2. This CDR3 contains 16 residues. The V segment lost 4 bases and the J segment 3 bases; nucleotides outside the gene matches: 7. Germline V lookup: CDR1 SGHRS, CDR2 YFSETQ. CDR3 protein: CASSPAGLADYNEQFF. The CDR3 DNA sequence: TGCGCCAGCAGCCCGGCCGGACTAGCGGACTACAATGAGCAGTTCTTC.

This chain connects TRBV9 to TRBJ2-7, with 7 positions matching TRBD1. Losses at the gene ends were 4 bases for V and 2 bases for J; bases not matched to a gene: 6. The V gene's germline CDR1 is SGDLS and CDR2 YYNGEE. The CDR3 is made up of 14 amino acids. The CDR3 DNA reads TGTGCCAGCAGCTCGACCGGGACAGCCTACGAGCAGTACTTC. It is translated as CASSSTGTAYEQYF.

V and J are TRBV19 and TRBJ2-7, with D hard to call. The V end was cut by 2 bases, the J end by 4 bases, with 9 bases between. The V gene's germline CDR1 is LNHDA and CDR2 SQIVND (reference sequence). The CDR3 totals 13 residues. Here the CDR3 reads CASSIHPVYEQYF. CDR3 nucleotides: TGTGCCAGTAGTATACACCCAGTTTACGAGCAGTACTTC.

This clone was observed once. The CDR3 is CASSFQGAVGYTF. CDR3 DNA: TGTGCCAGCAGCTTTCAGGGGGCTGTTGGCTACACCTTC. The rearrangement uses TRBV7-9 and TRBJ1-2; 8 bases fit TRBD1. The germline gives CDR1 SEHNR, CDR2 FQNEAQ (reference sequence). The ends lost 3 bases at V and 7 bases at J; junction bases unmatched: 4. The CDR3 sequence is 13 residues long.

Only a few counts were recorded for this clone. This chain connects TRBV15 to TRBJ2-7, with TRBD1 as a possible D gene (5 bases). The CDR3 is 15 residues long. Germline V CDR1 and CDR2: LNHNV, YYDKDF (reference sequence). Between the trimmed V and J ends, which lost 0 bases and 0 bases, there was a span of 9 bases. CDR3 loop: CATSREDTTSYEQYF. For the CDR3, the DNA is TGTGCCACCAGCAGAGAGGACACAACCTCCTACGAGCAGTACTTC.

The chain employs TRBV4-3 and TRBJ2-3; no clear D. The CDR3 extends over 14 amino acids. Germline loops: CDR1 LGHNA, CDR2 YSLEER. Deletions cut 0 bases from V and 6 bases from J, with 10 bases between. The CDR3 loop reads CASSQDRPDDTQYF. The CDR3 DNA reads TGCGCCAGCAGCCAAGATCGTCCCGACGATACGCAGTATTTT.

The V call is TRBV12-5, the J call TRBJ2-1, with 10 nucleotides matching TRBD2. This CDR3 comprises 16 residues. The trim removed 2 bases at V and 9 bases at J, leaving 10 bases unmatched. The V gene's germline CDR1 is LGHNT and CDR2 FRNRAP. The CDR3 here is CASGLPQSGGAGEQFF. CDR3 in DNA: TGTGCTAGTGGTTTGCCACAAAGCGGGGGGGCCGGTGAGCAGTTCTTC. Full variable domain (outside the CDR3, taken from reference TRBV12-5 and TRBJ2-1): DARVTQTPRHKVTEMGQEVTMRCQPILGHNTVFWYRQTMMQGLELLAYFRNRAPLDDSGMPKDRFSAEMPDATLATLKIQPSEPRDSAVYFCASGLPQSGGAGEQFFGPGTRLTVL.

The rearrangement links TRBV10-3 to TRBJ2-5; possible D gene TRBD2, 5 bases. CDR3 size: 15 residues. Germline V gene sequence: CDR1 ENHRY, CDR2 SYGVKD. Trimming removed 1 base at V and 1 base at J, with 10 bases between. DNA for the CDR3: TGTGCCATCAGTGAGTTGGAGGCAGCCCAAGAGACCCAGTACTTC. Translated, it gives CAISELEAAQETQYF.

There are a few counts of this clone. V gene TRBV18 combines with J gene TRBJ1-2; 8 bases are a match to TRBD1. The trim removed 3 bases at V and 1 base at J, leaving 4 bases unmatched. The length of the CDR3 is 15 residues. The germline V gene has CDR1 KGHSH and CDR2 LQKENI. The CDR3 DNA reads as TGTGCCAGCTCACCCGGACAGGGCCATAACTATGGCTACACCTTC. This gives the protein CASSPGQGHNYGYTF.

This clone showed up just a few times. The chain combines TRBV5-1 with TRBJ2-1, with TRBD1 matching over 8 bases. The V and J ends lost 4 bases and 5 bases, in that order; junction bases with no gene match: 11. Germline loops: CDR1 SGHRS, CDR2 YFSETQ. The CDR3 runs 16 residues. The CDR3 loop is CASSTKSTGGHNEQFF. In DNA, the CDR3 is TGCGCCAGCAGCACAAAGAGTACAGGGGGTCACAATGAGCAGTTCTTC.

This clone was observed a few times. CDR3 in DNA: TGCGCCAGCGGGGAGACAGGGACGGTGAGAGGGGCCCTCCACTTT. Amino acids: CASGETGTVRGALHF. The chain is built from TRBV5-1 and TRBJ1-6; 7 nucleotides agree with TRBD1. Trimming took 7 bases from V and 14 from J; bases not matched to a gene: 18. CDR3 length equals 15 residues. In germline, CDR1 is SGHRS, CDR2 YFSETQ. The entire variable domain, with the rest obtained from reference TRBV5-1 and TRBJ1-6, is as follows: KAGVTQTPRYLIKTRGQQVTLSCSPISGHRSVSWYQQTPGQGLQFLFEYFSETQRNKGNFPGRFSGRQFSNSRSEMNVSTLELGDSALYLCASGETGTVRGALHFGNGTRLTVT.

In this sample, this clone turned up a few times. The rearrangement joins TRBV18 to TRBJ2-7; 7 bases are shared with TRBD1. The trim removed 0 bases at V and 7 bases at J, leaving 6 bases unmatched. Germline values: CDR1 KGHSH, CDR2 LQKENI. The CDR3 consists of 14 residues. CDR3 DNA sequence: TGTGCCAGCTCACCACCCGGACAGGTCAGGGAGCAGTACTTC. Protein: CASSPPGQVREQYF.

This clone was picked up a small number of times. The chain links TRBV6-5 to TRBJ1-4, with D hard to call. CDR1 is MNHEY, CDR2 SVGAGI, per germline. V was pared by 5 bases and J by 4 bases, with 11 bases between. The CDR3 loop spans 14 amino acids. CDR3 coding DNA: TGTGCCAGCAGTGGGTCCGGATTTAATGAAAAACTGTTTTTT. Its protein product is CASSGSGFNEKLFF.

The table lists this clone with a few counts. The sample has other DNA sequences that encode this CDR3 too. V and J are TRBV18 and TRBJ2-5; 7 bases match TRBD1. With 3 bases clipped from V and 4 bases from J, the junction kept 2 bases outside the gene matches. The germline V gene has CDR1 KGHSH and CDR2 LQKENI. The CDR3 sequence is 13 residues long. The CDR3 DNA reads as TGTGCCAGCTCACCGACAGGGCGAGAGACCCAGTACTTC. It yields the protein CASSPTGRETQYF.

This rearrangement joins TRBV28 to TRBJ1-5; a weak D match, TRBD1 (6 bases). V lost 6 bases, J lost 1 base, and 13 bases lay in between. The V gene's germline CDR1 is MDHEN and CDR2 SYDVKM. The CDR3 totals 15 residues. CDR3 protein: CASSQGGSSNQPQHF. CDR3 in DNA: TGTGCCAGCAGCCAAGGGGGATCCAGCAATCAGCCCCAGCATTTT.

This clone was seen more than once but under ten times. V gene TRBV28 combines with J gene TRBJ1-2; D ambiguous. The V and J ends lost 4 bases and 3 bases respectively, with 15 bases between them. Germline V lookup: CDR1 MDHEN, CDR2 SYDVKM. The CDR3 loop spans 15 amino acids. The CDR3 DNA sequence: TGTGCCAGCAGTTCCCCCCGAAACAGCGACTATGGCTACACCTTC. This sequence encodes CASSSPRNSDYGYTF.

This clone appeared a few times. This chain's CDR3 is CASSSRQGGGANVLTF. In nucleotides, the CDR3 is TGTGCCAGCAGCTCGAGACAGGGTGGTGGGGCCAACGTCCTGACTTTC. The chain combines TRBV5-4 with TRBJ2-6, with 7 bases identical to TRBD1. CDR1 and CDR2 from the germline V gene are SGHNT and YYREEE (reference sequence). Trimming removed 3 bases from V and 3 bases from J; junction bases left unmatched: 6. The length of the CDR3 is 16 residues. Combining the CDR3 with reference TRBV5-4 and TRBJ2-6 gives the whole variable domain ETGVTQSPTHLIKTRGQQVTLRCSSQSGHNTVSWYQQALGQGPQFIFQYYREEENGRGNFPPRFSGLQFPNYSSELNVNALELDDSALYLCASSSRQGGGANVLTFGAGSRLTVL.

The V call is TRBV7-9, the J call TRBJ2-7, with 12 bases aligning to TRBD2. Trimming took 3 bases from V and 3 from J; bases not matched to a gene: 0. CDR1 is SEHNR and CDR2 is FQNEAQ in the germline V gene (reference sequence). The CDR3 spans 14 residues. CDR3 sequence reads: CASSLTSGGYEQYF. CDR3 coding DNA: TGTGCCAGCAGCTTGACTAGCGGGGGCTACGAGCAGTACTTC.